This TCR beta chain was identified in a study of glioma-infiltrating T cells after dendritic cell vaccination. The method was immunoSEQ multiplex PCR; TCRdb's version includes in-frame clones alone and lacks a portion of them. Among about 82,000 clones, about 90% were seen once, and the ten largest hold approximately 2.9%. Selection required adequate fresh-frozen tumor tissue plus more than two years' survival data. Specimen: blood, collected before dendritic cell vaccination. The receptor comes from a human donor with glioblastoma.

The CDR3 loop reads CASSESGGATGELFF. The CDR3 DNA follows: TGTGCCAGCAGCGAGAGCGGGGGGGCCACCGGGGAGCTGTTTTTT. The genes are TRBV7-8 and TRBJ2-2; 10 bases line up with TRBD2. The CDR3 has 15 amino acids. CDR1 is SGHVS, CDR2 FQNEAQ, per germline. The trim removed 5 bases at V and 4 bases at J, leaving 4 bases unmatched.